Below, 31 T cell receptor beta chains from the same sample are listed, as sequenced in a study of T cell responses to AZD1222 COVID-19 vaccine. Assay used: immunoSEQ multiplex PCR; TCRdb lists only in-frame clones, some missing. The sample includes 100,000 to 150,000 clones, about 91% of them seen just once. The source material was peripheral blood, sampled on day 0 of AZD1222 vaccination. Receptor source: an adult in good health.

CDR3 residues: CASSFGGIMGGNTIYF. In DNA form, the CDR3 reads TGTGCCAGCAGCTTTGGAGGTATAATGGGTGGAAACACCATATATTTT. The chain employs TRBV11-2 and TRBJ1-3; no reliable D call. The V end was cut by 3 bases, the J end by 3 bases, with 15 bases between. CDR3 length equals 16 residues. The germline CDR1 and CDR2 sequences are SGHAT and FQNNGV.

The count of this clone is one. The chain uses TRBV11-2 and TRBJ1-2; 9 positions match TRBD1. J was trimmed by 7 bases and V by 5 bases; bases with no gene match: 5. CDR1 and CDR2 (germline): SGHAT, FQNNGV. The CDR3 runs to 13 residues. The CDR3 is CASSVQGAGGYTF. Here the CDR3 DNA reads TGTGCCAGCAGCGTACAGGGGGCGGGTGGCTACACCTTC. Variable domain in full (rest from reference TRBV11-2 and TRBJ1-2): EAGVAQSPRYKIIEKRQSVAFWCNPISGHATLYWYQQILGQGPKLLIQFQNNGVVDDSQLPKDRFSAERLKGVDSTLKIQPAKLEDSAVYLCASSVQGAGGYTFGSGTRLTVV.

The chain's CDR3 is CASSYPNRGSEQYF. The CDR3 bases are TGTGCCAGCAGTTACCCCAACAGGGGTTCTGAGCAGTACTTC. The genes are TRBV6-2 or TRBV6-3 and TRBJ2-7, with 7 bases identical to TRBD1. V trimming: 2 bases; J trimming: 7 bases; junction bases outside the gene matches: 8. CDR3 size: 14 residues. CDR1 is MNHEY and CDR2 is SVGEGT in the germline V gene.

V is TRBV5-6 and J is TRBJ1-3; D call uncertain. The length of the CDR3 is 16 residues. Trimming removed 1 base at V and 4 bases at J, with 15 bases between. Germline V gives CDR1 SGHDT, CDR2 YYEEEE. The CDR3 bases are TGTGCCAGCAGCTTGACTCGCGCAGGTCAAGGAAACACCATATATTTT. Its protein is CASSLTRAGQGNTIYF.

CDR3 sequence reads: CASSLSGNTIYF. The CDR3 DNA reads as TGTGCCAGCAGCTTGTCAGGAAACACCATATATTTT. The V gene is TRBV5-6, the J gene TRBJ1-3; D is unclear. Per the germline V gene, CDR1 is SGHDT and CDR2 is YYEEEE. This CDR3 has 12 residues. Trimming took off 1 base at V and 4 bases at J, with 3 bases between the two ends.

The V gene is TRBV24-1, the J gene TRBJ2-3; 11 nucleotides agree with TRBD1. CDR1 and CDR2 from the germline V gene are KGHDR and SFDVKD. CDR3 length: 14 amino acids. Trimming took 9 bases from V and 4 from J; bases not matched to a gene: 5. CDR3 bases: TGTGCCACCCAAGGGACAGGGGGTCCAGATACGCAGTATTTT. As protein: CATQGTGGPDTQYF.

The rearrangement links TRBV4-3 to TRBJ1-4; D unclear. Germline V gene data show CDR1 as LGHNA and CDR2 as YSLEER. The CDR3 is made up of 15 amino acids. V lost 5 bases and J lost 7, with 17 bases in between. The CDR3 is CASSREMTSPEKLFF. CDR3 nucleotides: TGCGCCAGCAGCAGGGAGATGACATCACCTGAAAAACTGTTTTTT.

The V call is TRBV18, the J call TRBJ1-1; D remains unclear. The germline gives CDR1 KGHSH, CDR2 LQKENI. The V gene lost 0 bases and the J gene lost 0 bases, with 5 bases spanning the gap. The CDR3 runs 14 residues. As DNA, the CDR3 is TGTGCCAGCTCACCACCCTCCATGAACACTGAAGCTTTCTTT. It translates to CASSPPSMNTEAFF.

The rearrangement joins TRBV5-1 to TRBJ1-2; D remains unclear. Trimming removed 5 bases at V and 2 bases at J, with 10 bases between. In germline, CDR1 is SGHRS, CDR2 YFSETQ. The CDR3 loop spans 13 amino acids. CDR3 sequence: CASSSGGNYGYTF. DNA for the CDR3: TGCGCCAGCAGTTCAGGAGGAAACTATGGCTACACCTTC.

The genes are TRBV4-3 and TRBJ1-1; no clear D gene. Per the germline V gene, CDR1 is LGHNA and CDR2 is YSLEER. The CDR3 sequence is 15 residues long. The V end lost 8 bases, the J end lost 4 bases, and 20 bases lay between the germline ends. CDR3 nucleotide sequence: TGCGCCAGCGGCCCAGGTGGGGTAAGGGCCACTGAAGCTTTCTTT. Translated: CASGPGGVRATEAFF.

The V call is TRBV10-3, the J call TRBJ1-5; D unresolved. Per the germline V gene, CDR1 is ENHRY and CDR2 is SYGVKD. The CDR3 has 13 amino acids. The ends were cut back, 0 bases at V and 6 bases at J, with 6 bases in the middle. CDR3 DNA: TGTGCCATCAGTGAGTCGGTGGTTCAGCCCCAGCATTTT. Its protein is CAISESVVQPQHF.

This clone was observed a handful of times. V usage is TRBV6-1 and J usage is TRBJ1-5; D is unclear. The V end lost 3 bases, the J end lost 1 base, and 7 bases lay between the germline ends. Germline lookup yields CDR1 MNHNS and CDR2 SASEGT. The CDR3 has 14 amino acids. Here the CDR3 DNA reads TGTGCCAGCAGTGACCTTTTGAGCAATCAGCCCCAGCATTTT. Translating it yields CASSDLLSNQPQHF.

This clone has a single count. The chain joins TRBV7-8 to TRBJ1-3; TRBD1 matches 7 bases. After removal of 1 base from V and 4 bases from J, the junction contained 10 bases not matched to a gene. The V gene's germline CDR1 is SGHVS and CDR2 FQNEAQ. The CDR3 loop spans 17 amino acids. CDR3 amino acids: CASSLDFDRASGNTIYF. CDR3 nucleotides: TGTGCCAGCAGCTTAGATTTCGACAGGGCGTCCGGAAACACCATATATTTT.

The CDR3 DNA reads as TGTGCCAGCAGCTTAGCGACTCTCGGCAGCAACACCGGGGAGCTGTTTTTT. Translation gives CASSLATLGSNTGELFF. The rearrangement uses TRBV7-8 and TRBJ2-2; D ambiguous. V lost 0 bases and J 2 bases, leaving 13 bases between the germline ends. CDR3 length: 17 amino acids. CDR1 and CDR2 from the germline V gene are SGHVS and FQNEAQ. The whole variable domain, remainder taken from reference TRBV7-8 and TRBJ2-2, is GAGVSQSPRYKVAKRGQDVALRCDPISGHVSLFWYQQALGQGPEFLTYFQNEAQLDKSGLPSDRFFAERPEGSVSTLKIQRTQQEDSAVYLCASSLATLGSNTGELFFGEGSRLTVL.

The chain joins TRBV2 to TRBJ1-2, with D tentatively TRBD1 (6 bases). The V and J ends lost 3 bases and 3 bases respectively, with 20 bases between them. Germline V gives CDR1 SNHLY, CDR2 FYNNEI. The CDR3 is made up of 17 amino acids. For the CDR3, the DNA is TGTGCCAGCAGTGACCCTAACGCCGGGGGGCATGACTATGGCTACACCTTC. It specifies CASSDPNAGGHDYGYTF.

The chain recombines TRBV5-4 with TRBJ2-5; 10 bases fit TRBD1. This CDR3 is 14 amino acids long. Per germline, CDR1 SGHNT and CDR2 YYREEE (reference sequence). Unmatched junction bases numbered 5, after V lost 6 bases and J lost 3 bases. CDR3 DNA sequence: TGTGCCAGCACCGAGACAGGGGGCGAAGAGACCCAGTACTTC. Its protein product is CASTETGGEETQYF.

Here the CDR3 DNA reads TGTGCCAGCAGTTCGGGACAGGATGACTATGGCTACACCTTC. The encoded protein is CASSSGQDDYGYTF. The rearrangement joins TRBV27 to TRBJ1-2; 8 nucleotides match TRBD1. Trimming cost V 4 bases and J 3 bases; bases outside gene matches: 4. Germline values: CDR1 MNHEY, CDR2 SMNVEV (reference sequence). The CDR3 spans 14 residues.

The chain uses TRBV7-9 and TRBJ1-5; no firm D call. The CDR3 covers 12 residues. V dropped 1 base and J dropped 9 bases, with 7 bases sitting between them. Germline V gene lookup returns CDR1 SEHNR and CDR2 FQNEAQ (reference sequence). The CDR3 region has the DNA TGTGCCAGCAGCTTAGGAGAGAGGCCCCAGCATTTT. It yields the protein CASSLGERPQHF.

The chain is built from TRBV5-1 and TRBJ2-2; D remains unclear. Trimming pared 0 bases from V and 0 bases from J, leaving 3 bases between. Germline values: CDR1 SGHRS, CDR2 YFSETQ. This CDR3 has 14 residues. The CDR3 DNA follows: TGCGCCAGCAGCTTGGGACCGAACACCGGGGAGCTGTTTTTT. Translating gives CASSLGPNTGELFF.

This clone was counted once. The J gene is TRBJ1-1, the V gene TRBV12-5, with D hard to call. V lost 3 bases and J 8 bases, leaving 13 bases between the germline ends. The CDR3 runs 13 residues. Germline assignment: CDR1 LGHNT and CDR2 FRNRAP. The CDR3 sequence: CASGFQDGLEAFF. The CDR3 bases are TGTGCTAGTGGTTTCCAGGACGGACTCGAAGCTTTCTTT.

This chain links TRBV4-3 with TRBJ2-7, with TRBD1 matching 8 bases. Germline V CDR1 and CDR2: LGHNA, YSLEER. CDR3 length equals 16 residues. After removal of 0 bases from V and 4 bases from J, the junction contained 8 bases not matched to a gene. The CDR3 loop reads CASSQDGSGGRYEQYF. CDR3 DNA: TGCGCCAGCAGCCAAGACGGGTCAGGGGGCCGGTACGAGCAGTACTTC.

The chain couples TRBV15 to TRBJ1-6; 7 nucleotides line up with TRBD1. This CDR3 spans 14 amino acids. Germline lookup yields CDR1 LNHNV and CDR2 YYDKDF (reference sequence). The ends lost 3 bases at V and 10 bases at J; junction bases unmatched: 6. The CDR3 loop reads CATSSWAGGSPLHF. CDR3 DNA sequence: TGTGCCACCAGCAGTTGGGCAGGGGGATCACCCCTCCACTTT.

V and J are TRBV18 and TRBJ1-1, with TRBD1 matching over 10 bases. The germline V gene has CDR1 KGHSH and CDR2 LQKENI. The CDR3 loop spans 16 amino acids. The V segment lost 5 bases and the J segment 3 bases; nucleotides outside the gene matches: 9. The CDR3 nucleotides read TGTGCCAGCTCAGGCCGGGACAGGGGCGAGTACACTGAAGCTTTCTTT. Translating it yields CASSGRDRGEYTEAFF.

This sequence joins TRBV6-6 and TRBJ1-5, with D perhaps matching TRBD1 (6 bases). The CDR3 is 13 amino acids. Between the trimmed V and J ends, which lost 5 bases and 7 bases, there was a span of 12 bases. Germline V CDR1 and CDR2: MNHNY, SVGAGI (reference sequence). The CDR3 is CASSTLGGQPQHF. The CDR3 DNA sequence: TGTGCCAGCAGTACGTTAGGGGGACAGCCCCAGCATTTT.

This chain uses TRBV28 with TRBJ1-2; TRBD1 matches 8 bases. The germline CDR1 and CDR2 sequences are MDHEN and SYDVKM. The V segment lost 5 bases and the J segment 4 bases; nucleotides outside the gene matches: 9. The CDR3 contains 15 residues. CDR3 DNA: TGTGCCAGCAGTACCCTAGGACAGGGCCCCTATGGCTACACCTTC. Translated: CASSTLGQGPYGYTF.

This chain links TRBV2 with TRBJ1-5; 8 nucleotides align to TRBD1. The CDR3 has 15 residues. V dropped 6 bases and J dropped 7; count of bases not matched to a gene: 11. Germline V gives CDR1 SNHLY, CDR2 FYNNEI. DNA of the CDR3: TGTGCCAGCAGCAAAGGACAGGGTAGGTGGCAGCCCCAGCATTTT. It translates to CASSKGQGRWQPQHF. The full variable domain, its missing parts supplied by reference TRBV2 and TRBJ1-5, is EPEVTQTPSHQVTQMGQEVILRCVPISNHLYFYWYRQILGQKVEFLVSFYNNEISEKSEIFDDQFSVERPDGSNFTLKIRSTKLEDSAMYFCASSKGQGRWQPQHFGDGTRLSIL.

V and J are TRBV18 and TRBJ1-6; no firm D call. V shed 3 bases and J shed 8 bases, with 11 bases lying between them. Germline V gene lookup returns CDR1 KGHSH and CDR2 LQKENI. This CDR3 is 14 amino acids long. The CDR3 region is CASSPNTGDSPLHF. The CDR3, as DNA: TGTGCCAGCTCACCCAATACTGGGGATTCACCCCTCCACTTT.

The chain uses TRBV6-2 or TRBV6-3 and TRBJ1-1; D uncertain. Trimming pared 6 bases from V and 2 bases from J, leaving 10 bases between. The CDR3 is made up of 13 amino acids. Germline CDR1 and CDR2: MNHEY and SVGEGT. The CDR3 reads CASSSPVNTEAFF. CDR3 DNA: TGTGCCAGCAGCTCCCCAGTTAACACTGAAGCTTTCTTT.

The chain carries TRBV4-2 and TRBJ1-5; no clear D gene. The V and J ends lost 0 bases and 1 base respectively, with 7 bases between them. Germline CDR1 is LGHNA and CDR2 is YNFKEQ. This CDR3 spans 15 amino acids. The CDR3 region is CASSQESGSNQPQHF. The DNA of the CDR3 is TGTGCCAGCAGCCAAGAGAGCGGGAGCAATCAGCCCCAGCATTTT.

The chain employs TRBV27 and TRBJ2-5; perhaps TRBD2 as D (6 bases). V shed 1 base and J shed 7 bases, with 13 bases lying between them. Germline CDR1 is MNHEY and CDR2 is SMNVEV (reference sequence). This CDR3 region has 14 residues. CDR3 sequence reads: CASSLWGEDGTQYF. The CDR3 coding sequence is TGTGCCAGCAGTTTATGGGGGGAGGATGGGACCCAGTACTTC.

The chain couples TRBV4-1 to TRBJ2-5; weak D call: TRBD2 (7 bases). The V gene lost 5 bases and the J gene lost 5 bases, with 21 bases spanning the gap. Germline-derived CDR1 and CDR2 are MGHRA and YSYEKL. The CDR3 is made up of 16 amino acids. The CDR3 here is CASSEEVGGARETQYF. DNA of the CDR3: TGCGCCAGCAGCGAGGAAGTGGGGGGGGCCCGGGAGACCCAGTACTTC.